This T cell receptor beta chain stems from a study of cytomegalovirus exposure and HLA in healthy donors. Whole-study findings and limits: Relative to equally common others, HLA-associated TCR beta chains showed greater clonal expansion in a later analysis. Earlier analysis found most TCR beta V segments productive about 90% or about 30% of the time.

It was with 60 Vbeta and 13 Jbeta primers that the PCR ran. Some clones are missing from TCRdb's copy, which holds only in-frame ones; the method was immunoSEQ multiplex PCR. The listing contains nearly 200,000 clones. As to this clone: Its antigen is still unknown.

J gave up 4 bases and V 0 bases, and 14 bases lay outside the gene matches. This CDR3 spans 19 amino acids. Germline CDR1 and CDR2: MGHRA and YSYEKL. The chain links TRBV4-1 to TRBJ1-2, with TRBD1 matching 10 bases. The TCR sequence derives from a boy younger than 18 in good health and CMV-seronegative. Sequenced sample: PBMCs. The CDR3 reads CASSQDLGTGEVTFYGYTF. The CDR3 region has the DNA TGCGCCAGCAGCCAAGATTTGGGGACAGGGGAGGTCACCTTCTATGGCTACACCTTC.